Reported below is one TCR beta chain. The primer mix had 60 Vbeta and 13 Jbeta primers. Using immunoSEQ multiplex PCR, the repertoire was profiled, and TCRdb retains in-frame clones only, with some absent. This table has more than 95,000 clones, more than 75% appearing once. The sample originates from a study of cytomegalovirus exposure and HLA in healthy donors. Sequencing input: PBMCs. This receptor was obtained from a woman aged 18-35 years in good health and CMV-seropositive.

The DNA for the CDR3 is TGTGCCAGCAGCTTGGTTGCGGGAGGTAACGAGCAGTACTTC. Its protein product is CASSLVAGGNEQYF. The chain is built from TRBV5-5 and TRBJ2-7; TRBD2 agrees at 8 bases. The CDR3 consists of 14 residues. Germline V gives CDR1 SGHKS, CDR2 YYEKEE (reference sequence). Unmatched junction bases numbered 4, after V lost 0 bases and J lost 5 bases.